These 14 T cell receptor beta chains originate from one sample sequenced in a study of blood T cell repertoires in COVID-19 (dated by TCRdb to the early 2020s). The library came from the immunoSEQ multiplex PCR assay. In its TCRdb copy, this immuneACCESS table keeps in-frame sequences only and misses some clones. Where compared with another copy, unresolved V genes explain less than half of these, and the others have no known cause. In all, the sample holds approximately 140,000 clones, and approximately 84% of those were seen once. The top ten hold about 15% of the sample. The sample consisted of peripheral blood. The source is a woman at least 80 years old with acute or convalescent COVID-19.

The chain joins TRBV2 to TRBJ1-1, with D unresolved. The germline V and J ends were trimmed by 7 bases and 12 bases, with 15 bases remaining between them. The CDR3 has 11 residues. Germline CDR1 is SNHLY and CDR2 is FYNNEI. The DNA for the CDR3 is TGTGCCAGCATCCGGGGAGGACTGTCTTTCTTT. It translates to CASIRGGLSFF.

The V gene is TRBV12-3 or TRBV12-4, the J gene TRBJ1-1; maybe TRBD1 (5 bases). V lost 6 bases and J lost 5, with 13 bases in between. The CDR3 is 13 amino acids. CDR3 bases: TGTGCCAGCAGCAACCCGACAGCAACTGAAGCTTTCTTT. Protein product: CASSNPTATEAFF.

V is TRBV2 and J is TRBJ2-3; unclear D gene. V lost 4 bases to trimming and J lost 1 base, with 6 bases between them. Per the germline V gene, CDR1 is SNHLY and CDR2 is FYNNEI. The CDR3 totals 13 residues. CDR3 sequence (DNA): TGTGCCAGCAGTGTAGTAGGCACAGATACGCAGTATTTT. It yields the protein CASSVVGTDTQYF.

J is TRBJ2-7 and V is TRBV6-2 or TRBV6-3; 9 nucleotides agree with TRBD1. Unmatched junction bases numbered 6, after V lost 5 bases and J lost 1 base. Looked up from germline, CDR1 is MNHEY and CDR2 is SVGEGT. The CDR3 consists of 15 residues. CDR3 region: CASSRPGQGSYEQYF. CDR3 DNA sequence: TGTGCCAGCAGTCGTCCAGGACAGGGGTCCTACGAGCAGTACTTC.

V usage is TRBV5-4 and J usage is TRBJ1-2, with 7 nucleotides matching TRBD1. CDR3 size: 14 residues. Germline values: CDR1 SGHNT, CDR2 YYREEE (reference sequence). The J segment lost 1 base and the V segment lost 4 bases, leaving 4 bases of the junction unmatched. CDR3 residues: CASSRTGINYGYTF. The CDR3 coding sequence is TGTGCCAGCAGCCGGACAGGAATTAACTATGGCTACACCTTC. The whole variable domain, filled in from reference TRBV5-4 and TRBJ1-2, reads ETGVTQSPTHLIKTRGQQVTLRCSSQSGHNTVSWYQQALGQGPQFIFQYYREEENGRGNFPPRFSGLQFPNYSSELNVNALELDDSALYLCASSRTGINYGYTFGSGTRLTVV.

V and J are TRBV7-6 and TRBJ2-7, with 7 bases aligning to TRBD1. The CDR3 length is 16 residues. The J segment lost 3 bases and the V segment lost 2 bases, leaving 10 bases of the junction unmatched. CDR1 and CDR2 from the germline V gene are SGHVS and FNYEAQ. The CDR3 here is CASSLLARDRHYEQYF. CDR3 coding DNA: TGTGCCAGCAGCTTACTGGCCCGGGACAGACACTACGAGCAGTACTTC.

This clone was seen a handful of times. The chain carries TRBV7-2 and TRBJ1-4; the D is unclear. With 3 bases removed from V and 5 bases from J, the gap between germline ends came to 10 bases. CDR1 is SGHTA, CDR2 FQGNSA, per germline. CDR3 size: 14 residues. The CDR3 DNA sequence: TGTGCCAGCAGCTTGCTATCGCGGAATGAAAAACTGTTTTTT. This sequence encodes CASSLLSRNEKLFF.

The DNA for the CDR3 is TGCGCCAGCAGTGAGCTGAGCACCTACAATGAGCAGTTCTTC. This gives the protein CASSELSTYNEQFF. V and J are TRBV10-2 and TRBJ2-1, with unresolved D. Trimming pared 2 bases from V and 2 bases from J, leaving 7 bases between. CDR3 length: 14 residues. In germline, CDR1 is WSHSY, CDR2 SAAADI.

The rearrangement uses TRBV7-2 and TRBJ1-5; D unresolved. Trimming pared 5 bases from V and 5 bases from J, leaving 10 bases between. Germline lookup yields CDR1 SGHTA and CDR2 FQGNSA. The CDR3 has 13 amino acids. The CDR3 loop reads CASSARGDQPQHF. The CDR3 nucleotides read TGTGCCAGCAGCGCTCGCGGGGATCAGCCCCAGCATTTT.

This chain connects TRBV2 to TRBJ1-4, with 8 positions matching TRBD1. The CDR3 is 15 amino acids. Germline V gene data show CDR1 as SNHLY and CDR2 as FYNNEI. The ends lost 8 bases at V and 4 bases at J; junction bases unmatched: 9. The CDR3 DNA reads TGTGCCAGCTCCACAGGGGGGGTTGATAATGAAAAACTGTTTTTT. Translated: CASSTGGVDNEKLFF.

V and J are TRBV7-9 and TRBJ2-7; D is possibly TRBD1 (6 bases). The V gene lost 2 bases and the J gene lost 4 bases, with 18 bases spanning the gap. CDR3 length: 16 residues. Germline V gene data show CDR1 as SEHNR and CDR2 as FQNEAQ (reference sequence). CDR3 amino acids: CASSLNLAGVSYEQYF. The CDR3 DNA follows: TGTGCCAGCAGCTTAAATTTGGCAGGGGTTTCGTACGAGCAGTACTTC.

The chain couples TRBV14 to TRBJ2-7, with 7 bases lining up with TRBD1. V shed 6 bases and J 2 bases; nucleotides not matched to a gene: 4. The germline gives CDR1 SGHDN, CDR2 FVKESK. The CDR3 loop spans 13 amino acids. DNA of the CDR3: TGTGCCAGCAGAGGGGACAGTACCTACGAGCAGTACTTC. Translated, it gives CASRGDSTYEQYF.

The V and J genes are TRBV6-6 and TRBJ1-5; D is undetermined. The V gene lost 7 bases and the J gene lost 6 bases, with 10 bases spanning the gap. This CDR3 has 12 amino acids. Germline CDR1 is MNHNY and CDR2 is SVGAGI (reference sequence). CDR3 sequence: CASMREGQPQHF. CDR3 coding DNA: TGTGCCAGCATGAGGGAGGGTCAGCCCCAGCATTTT.

This clone has a handful of counts. The rearrangement uses TRBV5-4 and TRBJ1-2; TRBD1 matches at 9 bases. V lost 5 bases to trimming and J lost 1 base; unmatched junction nucleotides: 6. This CDR3 is built from 15 residues. The germline V gene has CDR1 SGHNT and CDR2 YYREEE (reference sequence). For the CDR3, the DNA is TGTGCCAGCAGGCGGGACAGGGAAGTTAACTATGGCTACACCTTC. It specifies CASRRDREVNYGYTF.